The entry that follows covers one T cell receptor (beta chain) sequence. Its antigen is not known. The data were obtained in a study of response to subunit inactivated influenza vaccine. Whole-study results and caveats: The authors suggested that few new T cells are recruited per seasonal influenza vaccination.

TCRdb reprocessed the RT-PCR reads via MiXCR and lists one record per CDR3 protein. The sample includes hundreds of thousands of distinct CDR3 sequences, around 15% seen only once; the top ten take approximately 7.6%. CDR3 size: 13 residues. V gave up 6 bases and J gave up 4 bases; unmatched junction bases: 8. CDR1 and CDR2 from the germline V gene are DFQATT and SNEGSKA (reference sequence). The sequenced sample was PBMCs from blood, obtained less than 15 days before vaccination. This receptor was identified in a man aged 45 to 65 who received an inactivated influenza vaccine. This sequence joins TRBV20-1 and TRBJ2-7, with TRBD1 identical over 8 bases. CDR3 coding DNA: TGCAGTGCGCCTCGGACAGGGAAGTACGAGCAGTACTTC. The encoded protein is CSAPRTGKYEQYF.